These 20 T cell receptor beta chains were all obtained from the same sample, sequenced in a study of early T cells in non-severe SARS-CoV-2 infection. TCRdb passed the 5' RACE reads through MiXCR, listing each CDR3 protein once. The sample carries about 77,000 distinct CDR3 sequences, around 16% recorded once. What was sequenced was whole blood. The receptors shown here come from an adult who was a healthcare worker with PCR-confirmed SARS-CoV-2 infection or an uninfected control (not recorded which).

The chain couples TRBV25-1 to TRBJ1-1; a weak D match, TRBD1 (6 bases). CDR3 length equals 15 residues. Germline-derived CDR1 and CDR2 are MGHDK and SYGVNS. V lost 6 bases to trimming and J lost 3 bases, with 17 bases between them. The CDR3 nucleotides read TGTGCCAGCAGGATTTGGAGGGGGAGTGACACTGAAGCTTTCTTT. Translation: CASRIWRGSDTEAFF.

This clonotype occurred a few times. The genes are TRBV5-5 and TRBJ1-2; perhaps TRBD1 as D (6 bases). Germline CDR1 and CDR2: SGHKS and YYEKEE (reference sequence). Trimming removed 3 bases from V and 2 bases from J, with 17 bases in between. This CDR3 spans 16 amino acids. CDR3 sequence: CASSSDRGARNYGYTF. CDR3 nucleotides: TGTGCCAGCAGCTCCGACCGGGGGGCGAGGAACTATGGCTACACCTTC.

The chain combines TRBV10-2 with TRBJ1-1; D might be TRBD1 (6 bases). Trimming shortened V by 2 bases and J by 7 bases, and 8 bases separated the two germline ends. Germline CDR1 and CDR2: WSHSY and SAAADI. The CDR3 totals 12 residues. CDR3: CASSEKGVEAFF. In DNA, the CDR3 is TGCGCCAGCAGTGAGAAGGGGGTTGAAGCTTTCTTT.

The chain recombines TRBV15 with TRBJ2-1, with 11 bases lining up with TRBD1. V was clipped by 0 bases and J by 9 bases; unmatched bases: 7. CDR3 length: 16 residues. From germline, CDR1 is LNHNV and CDR2 YYDKDF (reference sequence). CDR3 in amino acids: CATSRDVRTGGREQFF. The CDR3 DNA reads as TGTGCCACCAGCAGAGATGTACGGACAGGGGGCCGTGAGCAGTTCTTC.

The chain couples TRBV20-1 to TRBJ1-5; TRBD1 might be the D (5 bases). The V end lost 2 bases, the J end lost 0 bases, and 14 bases lay between the germline ends. Germline V gene lookup returns CDR1 DFQATT and CDR2 SNEGSKA (reference sequence). The CDR3 totals 16 residues. CDR3 protein: CSARQDEGLSNQPQHF. The CDR3 DNA sequence: TGCAGTGCTAGACAGGATGAGGGGCTTAGCAATCAGCCCCAGCATTTT.

Ten or more counts support this clonotype. The chain carries TRBV7-6 and TRBJ1-1; possibly TRBD1 for D (6 bases). The V gene lost 2 bases and the J gene lost 8 bases, with 15 bases spanning the gap. The CDR3 has 14 residues. Germline V lookup: CDR1 SGHVS, CDR2 FNYEAQ. CDR3 protein: CASSLPPNGGEAFF. CDR3 DNA: TGTGCCAGCAGCTTACCCCCTAACGGGGGCGAAGCTTTCTTT.

The V and J genes are TRBV30 and TRBJ2-7; D is uncertain. Trimming removed 3 bases from V and 5 bases from J, with 11 bases in between. Germline V gives CDR1 GTSNPN, CDR2 SVGIG (reference sequence). The CDR3 runs to 12 residues. The CDR3 sequence: CAWSRSFDEQYF. The CDR3 coding sequence is TGTGCCTGGAGCCGGTCCTTCGACGAGCAGTACTTC.

The chain couples TRBV5-4 to TRBJ1-3, with D perhaps TRBD1 (6 bases). V dropped 4 bases and J dropped 2 bases, with 13 bases sitting between them. There are 15 residues in the CDR3. The V gene's germline CDR1 is SGHNT and CDR2 YYREEE (reference sequence). In DNA, the CDR3 is TGTGCCAGCAGCCGGACAGTCCCGACTGGAAACACCATATATTTT. This gives the protein CASSRTVPTGNTIYF. The full variable domain, in which reference TRBV5-4 and TRBJ1-3 provide the parts outside the CDR3, is ETGVTQSPTHLIKTRGQQVTLRCSSQSGHNTVSWYQQALGQGPQFIFQYYREEENGRGNFPPRFSGLQFPNYSSELNVNALELDDSALYLCASSRTVPTGNTIYFGEGSWLTVV.

This clonotype was observed a few times. The chain has TRBV7-2 and TRBJ1-6; D remains unclear. CDR1 is SGHTA and CDR2 is FQGNSA in the germline V gene. Trimming shortened V by 5 bases and J by 9 bases, and 17 bases separated the two germline ends. The CDR3 has 15 residues. As DNA, the CDR3 is TGTGCCAGCAGCCTCGGGTCCCCGCGGGCTTCACCCCTCCACTTT. It translates to CASSLGSPRASPLHF.

There are many counts of this clonotype. The chain uses TRBV3-1 and TRBJ2-7; possible D gene TRBD2, 5 bases. Per germline, CDR1 LGHDT and CDR2 YNNKEL (reference sequence). The V gene lost 3 bases and the J gene lost 5 bases, with 5 bases spanning the gap. The CDR3 consists of 11 residues. The DNA of the CDR3 is TGTGCCAGCAGCCACGGGGACGAGCAGTACTTC. Translating gives CASSHGDEQYF.

This clonotype was seen only a few times. The V gene is TRBV19, the J gene TRBJ2-3; D not certain. Between the trimmed V and J ends, which lost 6 bases and 0 bases, there was a span of 7 bases. Germline V gives CDR1 LNHDA, CDR2 SQIVND (reference sequence). This CDR3 spans 13 amino acids. CDR3 DNA sequence: TGTGCCAGTAGGCAAGGTAGCACAGATACGCAGTATTTT. Translation: CASRQGSTDTQYF. Variable domain in full (rest from reference TRBV19 and TRBJ2-3): DGGITQSPKYLFRKEGQNVTLSCEQNLNHDAMYWYRQDPGQGLRLIYYSQIVNDFQKGDIAEGYSVSREKKESFPLTVTSAQKNPTAFYLCASRQGSTDTQYFGPGTRLTVL.

The rearrangement joins TRBV20-1 to TRBJ1-1; tentative D call: TRBD1 (5 bases). This CDR3 region has 16 residues. Germline CDR1 and CDR2: DFQATT and SNEGSKA (reference sequence). Trimming shortened V by 2 bases and J by 2 bases, and 18 bases separated the two germline ends. Here the CDR3 reads CSARPPGAETNTEAFF. For the CDR3, the DNA is TGCAGTGCTAGACCTCCCGGGGCGGAAACCAACACTGAAGCTTTCTTT.

This clonotype was seen more than once but under ten times. The V gene is TRBV7-8, the J gene TRBJ1-1; D uncertain. With 3 bases removed from V and 4 bases from J, the gap between germline ends came to 9 bases. The CDR3 consists of 13 residues. CDR1 is SGHVS, CDR2 FQNEAQ, per germline. CDR3 amino acids: CASSFKRFTEAFF. For the CDR3, the DNA is TGTGCCAGCAGCTTTAAAAGGTTCACTGAAGCTTTCTTT.

This clonotype was recorded a few times. The chain carries TRBV27 and TRBJ2-7, with TRBD1 matching over 12 bases. The germline CDR1 and CDR2 sequences are MNHEY and SMNVEV (reference sequence). This CDR3 is built from 16 residues. V shed 8 bases, J shed 6 bases, and the junction held 14 bases outside the gene matches. CDR3 loop: CASSVLPGQGASEQYF. CDR3 nucleotide sequence: TGTGCCAGCTCTGTATTACCGGGACAGGGGGCTTCCGAGCAGTACTTC.

This clonotype came up many times. This chain connects TRBV7-8 to TRBJ2-2, with D maybe TRBD1 (6 bases). CDR1 and CDR2 (germline): SGHVS, FQNEAQ. The V end lost 0 bases, the J end lost 4 bases, and 12 bases lay between the germline ends. The length of the CDR3 is 16 residues. CDR3 nucleotides: TGTGCCAGCAGCTTAGCGGTGAGGGGGAGCACCGGGGAGCTGTTTTTT. Translation: CASSLAVRGSTGELFF.

This clonotype has a single count. Written as DNA, the CDR3 is TGTGCCAGCAGCCTTGGCTCGGGAGAATACAATGAGCAGTTCTTC. The encoded protein is CASSLGSGEYNEQFF. This sequence joins TRBV9 and TRBJ2-1, with TRBD2 as a possible D gene (6 bases). Germline loops: CDR1 SGDLS, CDR2 YYNGEE. This CDR3 region has 15 residues. V lost 4 bases to trimming and J lost 4 bases, with 15 bases between them. The variable domain in full, completed from reference TRBV9 and TRBJ2-1, reads DSGVTQTPKHLITATGQRVTLRCSPRSGDLSVYWYQQSLDQGLQFLIQYYNGEERAKGNILERFSAQQFPDLHSELNLSSLELGDSALYFCASSLGSGEYNEQFFGPGTRLTVL.

V gene TRBV2 combines with J gene TRBJ2-1, with unresolved D. This CDR3 has 14 amino acids. Germline loops: CDR1 SNHLY, CDR2 FYNNEI. Trimming pared 10 bases from V and 4 bases from J, leaving 17 bases between. This CDR3 is CAIQTRLGYNEQFF. For the CDR3, the DNA is TGTGCCATCCAGACCCGGTTGGGGTACAATGAGCAGTTCTTC.

The chain couples TRBV20-1 to TRBJ1-1; possibly TRBD1 for D (6 bases). The germline gives CDR1 DFQATT, CDR2 SNEGSKA (reference sequence). The CDR3 consists of 13 residues. Trimming cost V 0 bases and J 7 bases, with 12 bases left between them. The CDR3 region is CSARDRGSGEAFF. The CDR3 DNA is TGCAGTGCTAGAGACAGGGGTTCGGGTGAAGCTTTCTTT.

The chain employs TRBV20-1 and TRBJ2-1; 7 positions match TRBD2. Germline CDR1 and CDR2: DFQATT and SNEGSKA (reference sequence). J lost 4 bases, V lost 5 bases, and 17 bases had no gene match. The CDR3 is made up of 17 amino acids. The CDR3 DNA reads as TGCAGTGCTCTTTCGCCGCCTAGGGCTAGCGGTTACAATGAGCAGTTCTTC. It codes for CSALSPPRASGYNEQFF.

Only a few counts were recorded for this clonotype. The V gene is TRBV18, the J gene TRBJ1-1; possibly TRBD1 for D (6 bases). The CDR3 totals 14 residues. Trimming removed 6 bases at V and 6 bases at J, with 17 bases between. Per germline, CDR1 KGHSH and CDR2 LQKENI. The CDR3 coding sequence is TGTGCCAGCTCCCTTCGACAGGTATTGGCTGAAGCTTTCTTT. Protein product: CASSLRQVLAEAFF. The variable domain in full, with the rest retrieved from reference TRBV18 and TRBJ1-1, is NAGVMQNPRHLVRRRGQEARLRCSPMKGHSHVYWYRQLPEEGLKFMVYLQKENIIDESGMPKERFSAEFPKEGPSILRIQQVVRGDSAAYFCASSLRQVLAEAFFGQGTRLTVV.